The TCR beta chain described here comes from a study of CD8 T cells in Susac syndrome. CDR3 length equals 12 residues. V was pared by 8 bases and J by 0 bases, with 6 bases between. A quantity of roughly 0.5 to 1 ug RNA underwent reverse transcription using random hexamers. TCRdb called the immunoSEQ multiplex PCR reads again in MiXCR, with one record for every CDR3 protein. The sample consists of about 190,000 distinct CDR3 sequences, roughly 94% of them appearing once. The source is a human donor with Susac syndrome. Sequenced input: CD8+ T cells from PBMCs. The genes are TRBV12-3 or TRBV12-4 and TRBJ2-3; D is unresolved. The chain's CDR3 is CASHYSTDTQYF. In DNA, the CDR3 is TGTGCCAGCCACTATAGCACAGATACGCAGTATTTT.